The clone carrying this T cell receptor beta chain has ten or more counts. Relative to the germline gene, one junction end is altered; a read error may explain this. This sample was included in a study of regulatory T cells in long-lasting Graves disease. Per the germline V gene, CDR1 is SGHRS and CDR2 is YFSETQ. The CDR3 is made up of 16 amino acids. Both iRepertoire HTBI primers and Arm-PCR of CDR3 regions were used to build the TCR beta libraries. MiXCR, applied by TCRdb to the multiplex PCR reads, yields one record per CDR3 protein. Here the sample spans some 250,000 distinct CDR3 sequences, 20% to 25% being singletons. Time point given: newly diagnosed GD, antithyroid drugs for less than 3 months. The authors made the TCR library using RNA they extracted from PBMCs.

The source of this sequence is a female donor with Graves disease. The gene calls are TRBV5-1 and TRBJ1-2, with D unresolved. The sample was peripheral blood mononuclear cells (PBMCs), taken at new diagnosis, from a patient treated with antithyroid drugs. CDR3 sequence: CASSSPSGWKLYGYTF. The CDR3 DNA follows: TGTGCCAGCAGCTCGCCCTCAGGTTGGAAGCTCTATGGCTACACCTTC.